This is a list of T cell receptor beta chains from one sample in a study of OX40 agonist ivuxolimab in advanced cancers. Some clones are missing from TCRdb's copy, which holds only in-frame ones; the method was immunoSEQ multiplex PCR. The sample lists about 26,000 clones; around 82% were seen once. The material was CD4+ or CD8+ T cells sorted from blood, obtained in a trial of the OX40 agonist ivuxolimab. All receptors come from an adult with an advanced solid tumor such as melanoma, head and neck, liver or kidney cancer. The CDR3 runs from the conserved cysteine through the conserved F or W. Each record gives: clone size, CDR3 length, D gene, J gene, V gene, CDR3 DNA, CDR3 protein. D genes are given only for firm matches. Part of the rows lack a size; the others show once, few, many or a class for expanded clones.

>.|14|TRBD1|TRBJ2-7|TRBV27
TGTGCCAGCCGATGGAAGGGGACAGCCTACGAGCAGTACTTC
CASRWKGTAYEQYF
>.|13|.|TRBJ1-1|TRBV5-4
TGTGCCAGCAGCTTGGGAGTTGGCACTGAAGCTTTCTTT
CASSLGVGTEAFF
>once|16|TRBD2|TRBJ2-3|TRBV7-9
TGTGCCAGCAGACCAACTAGCGGGGGGGAGATAGATACGCAGTATTTT
CASRPTSGGEIDTQYF
>medium-sized|14|.|TRBJ1-1|TRBV13
TGTGCCAGCAGGGAGGGGAACGAGAACACTGAAGCTTTCTTT
CASREGNENTEAFF
>.|12|.|TRBJ1-2|TRBV29-1
TGCAGCGCGGCCGGGGGTACGGATGGCTACACCTTC
CSAAGGTDGYTF
>once|13|.|TRBJ2-5|TRBV4-2
TGTGCCAGCAGCCAAGATTCCTATGTGTTACCGGACTTC
CASSQDSYVLPDF
>.|17|.|TRBJ2-1|TRBV9
TGTGCCAGCAGCGTAACCCACAGGTGGAGCTTGGACAATGAGCAGTTCTTC
CASSVTHRWSLDNEQFF
>.|18|.|TRBJ1-2|TRBV6-4
TGTGCCAGCAGTGACTCTACAGGGAGCCTTTACGTATGCTATGGCTACACCTTC
CASSDSTGSLYVCYGYTF
>.|12|.|TRBJ1-1|TRBV30
TGTGCCTGGAGTTGGGGGAACACTGAAGCTTTCTTT
CAWSWGNTEAFF
>.|14|.|TRBJ1-2|TRBV6-5
TGTGCCAGCAGTTACTCCGGGGGAGGCGATGGCTACACCTTC
CASSYSGGGDGYTF
>.|15|TRBD1|TRBJ2-7|TRBV19
TGTGCCAGTAGTCCGGGACAGGGGGGATACTACGAGCAGTACTTC
CASSPGQGGYYEQYF
>.|14|TRBD2|TRBJ2-1|TRBV7-6
TGTGCCAGCAGCCCCTCGGGGGGCTACAATGAGCAGTTCTTC
CASSPSGGYNEQFF
>.|14|TRBD1|TRBJ2-1|TRBV2
TGTGCCAGCATTTGGGACAGCTCCTACAATGAGCAGTTCTTC
CASIWDSSYNEQFF
>.|13|TRBD1|TRBJ1-1|TRBV11-1
TGTGCCAGCAGCCCAGGGACAGCCACTGAAGCTTTCTTT
CASSPGTATEAFF
>.|16|.|TRBJ2-5|TRBV10-3
TGTGCCATCAGTGAGTCCCTGGCAGCTCACCAAGAGACCCAGTACTTC
CAISESLAAHQETQYF
>.|13|TRBD1|TRBJ1-6|TRBV6-1
TGTGCCAGCGGGGGACAGGGAATCCCACCCCTCCACTTT
CASGGQGIPPLHF
>.|15|.|TRBJ2-2|TRBV6-1
TGTGCCAGCAGTGAAAAGTTGGGGGACACCGGGGAGCTGTTTTTT
CASSEKLGDTGELFF
>.|17|TRBD1|TRBJ2-7|TRBV9
TGTGCCAGCAGCGTTTCCGGGACAGGGTACGGGACCTACGAGCAGTACTTC
CASSVSGTGYGTYEQYF
>few|13|.|TRBJ2-1|TRBV5-4
TGTGCCAGCAGCCGGGACAACTACAATGAGCAGTTCTTC
CASSRDNYNEQFF
>.|15|.|TRBJ2-7|TRBV27
TGTGCCAGCAGTTTTCTGGGGATGCCCCTCTACGAGCAGTACTTC
CASSFLGMPLYEQYF
>.|14|TRBD2|TRBJ2-7|TRBV19
TGTGCCAGTAGTATACGGGGGGGCCGATACGAGCAGTACTTC
CASSIRGGRYEQYF
>.|11|.|TRBJ1-1|TRBV5-4
TGTGCCAGCAGCCTCTACACTGAAGCTTTCTTT
CASSLYTEAFF
>medium-sized|14|.|TRBJ1-1|TRBV5-1
TGCGCCAGCAGCTTGGATTGGATATACACTGAAGCTTTCTTT
CASSLDWIYTEAFF
>.|15|.|TRBJ1-2|TRBV28
TGTGCCAGCCGGCCGACCCTGGGCGGACTCTATGGCTACACCTTC
CASRPTLGGLYGYTF
>once|16|.|TRBJ1-1|TRBV4-2
TGTGCCAGCAGCCAAGCGCCGAGGGGGATTGGCACTGAAGCTTTCTTT
CASSQAPRGIGTEAFF
>once|11|.|TRBJ1-2|TRBV19
TGTGCCAGTAGTATTTTCGGTGGCTACACCTTC
CASSIFGGYTF
>.|15|.|TRBJ1-6|TRBV11-3
TGTGCCAGCAGCTTAGATGGGGCCCCTGGATCACCCCTCCACTTT
CASSLDGAPGSPLHF
>once|14|TRBD1|TRBJ1-5|TRBV27
TGTGCCAGCAGTTTAAACAGGGGTACGCAGCCCCAGCATTTT
CASSLNRGTQPQHF
>few|15|.|TRBJ1-1|TRBV19
TGTGCCAGTAGTATAGTCGAACAGATGAACACTGAAGCTTTCTTT
CASSIVEQMNTEAFF
>.|14|TRBD1|TRBJ1-1|TRBV7-6
TGTGCCAGCAGCTTATCGCAGGGGGCCCGTGAAGCTTTCTTT
CASSLSQGAREAFF
>.|14|TRBD2|TRBJ2-5|TRBV7-2
TGTGCCAGCAGCTTAATCGTCGGGAGGGAGACCCAGTACTTC
CASSLIVGRETQYF
>few|16|.|TRBJ1-4|TRBV13
TGTGCCAGCAGTGAGGCCATACGGGCAACTAATGAAAAACTGTTTTTT
CASSEAIRATNEKLFF
>.|19|TRBD1|TRBJ2-1|TRBV27
TGTGCCAGCAGTACCACCGGGACAGGTCGGATTAGCTCCTACAATGAGCAGTTCTTC
CASSTTGTGRISSYNEQFF
>.|13|.|TRBJ1-6|TRBV27
TGTGCCAGCAGTTATTCAGATAATTCACCCCTCCACTTT
CASSYSDNSPLHF
>few|13|TRBD1|TRBJ1-1|TRBV15
TGTGCCACGAATTCAGGGGGGAGCACTGAAGCTTTCTTT
CATNSGGSTEAFF
>.|14|TRBD1|TRBJ1-1|TRBV19
TGTGCCAGTAGTGACCCCACAGGGGTCACTGAAGCTTTCTTT
CASSDPTGVTEAFF
>.|13|.|TRBJ2-5|TRBV9
TGTGCCAGCAGCGTTGAGGAGGGGAGGACCCAGTACTTC
CASSVEEGRTQYF
>.|15|TRBD2|TRBJ2-3|TRBV5-5
TGTGCCAGCAGCCCTACTAGCGGGGAATGGGATACGCAGTATTTT
CASSPTSGEWDTQYF
>few|13|.|TRBJ1-5|TRBV30
TGTGCCTGGAGTCGGGACAATGATCAGCCCCAGCATTTT
CAWSRDNDQPQHF
>.|15|.|TRBJ2-6|TRBV6-5
TGTGCCAGCAGTTACCGACAGTCTGGGGCCAACGTCCTGACTTTC
CASSYRQSGANVLTF
>.|12|.|TRBJ1-2|TRBV7-9
TGTGCCAGCAGCTTGGGGAACTATGGCTACACCTTC
CASSLGNYGYTF
>.|15|.|TRBJ1-2|TRBV11-2
TGTGCCAGCAGCTTACCGGACACGCCTAACTATGGCTACACCTTC
CASSLPDTPNYGYTF
>.|12|.|TRBJ2-1|TRBV7-2
TGTGCCAGCAGCTCCTGGGGGAATGAGCAGTTCTTC
CASSSWGNEQFF
>.|16|.|TRBJ1-3|TRBV5-6
TGTGCCAGCAGCTTGGATCACCACAGGGTTGAAAACACCATATATTTT
CASSLDHHRVENTIYF
>.|16|.|TRBJ2-7|TRBV7-8
TGTGCCAGCAGCCCGGTACAGGGTACGTGGACCTACGAGCAGTACTTC
CASSPVQGTWTYEQYF
>.|14|.|TRBJ1-1|TRBV19
TGTGCCAGTAGTATGGGAAACAGGGTGGCTGAAGCTTTCTTT
CASSMGNRVAEAFF
>medium-sized|12|.|TRBJ1-1|TRBV4-1
TGCGCCAGCAGCCGAAGAGACCGAGAAGCTTTCTTT
CASSRRDREAFF
>.|12|.|TRBJ1-1|TRBV5-1
TGCGCCAGCAGCTTGGTCCCGGGGGAGGCTTTCTTT
CASSLVPGEAFF
>.|14|TRBD1|TRBJ2-7|TRBV27
TGTGCCAGCAGTTTATCCAGGGGGCCCTACGAGCAGTACTTC
CASSLSRGPYEQYF
>.|13|.|TRBJ2-2|TRBV6-1
TGTGCCAGCAGTGAGCCATACACCGGGGAGCTGTTTTTT
CASSEPYTGELFF
>.|15|.|TRBJ1-1|TRBV7-9
TGTGCCAGCAGCCCATCCGGGGGGAGGAGAGCTGAAGCTTTCTTT
CASSPSGGRRAEAFF
>once|16|TRBD1|TRBJ1-1|TRBV4-1
TGCGCCAGCAGCCAAGGGCTGGGGACAGGGACGTCTGAAGCTTTCTTT
CASSQGLGTGTSEAFF
>once|14|.|TRBJ1-1|TRBV25-1
TGTGCCAGCAGTGAGGGTCCAGCGAACACTGAAGCTTTCTTT
CASSEGPANTEAFF